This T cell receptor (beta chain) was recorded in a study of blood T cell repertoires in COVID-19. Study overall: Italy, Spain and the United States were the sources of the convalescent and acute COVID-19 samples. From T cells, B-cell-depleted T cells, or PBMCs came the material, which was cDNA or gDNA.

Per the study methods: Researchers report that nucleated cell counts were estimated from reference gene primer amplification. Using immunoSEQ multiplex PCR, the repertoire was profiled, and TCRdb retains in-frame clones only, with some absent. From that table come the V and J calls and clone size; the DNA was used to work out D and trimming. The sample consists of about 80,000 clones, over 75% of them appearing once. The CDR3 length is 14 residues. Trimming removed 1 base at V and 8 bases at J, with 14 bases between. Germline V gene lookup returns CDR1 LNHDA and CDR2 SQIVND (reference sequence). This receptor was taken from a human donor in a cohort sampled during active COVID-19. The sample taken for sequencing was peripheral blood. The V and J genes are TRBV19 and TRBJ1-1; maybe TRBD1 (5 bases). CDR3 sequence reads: CASSIGSGRGEAFF. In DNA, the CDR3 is TGTGCCAGTAGTATAGGGTCCGGTAGGGGCGAAGCTTTCTTT.